A single sample gave rise to the 5 T cell receptor beta chains below, sequenced in a study of T-cell memory formation after mild COVID-19 (dated by TCRdb to the early 2020s). Libraries were built with 5' RACE. The instrument given in TCRdb is Illumina NovaSeq 6000. The public sequencing data were trimmed at Q25 with fastp and processed into clonotypes with MiXCR by TCRdb, which kept only in-frame beta chains. Records with the same CDR3 protein are collapsed into one entry carrying the most frequent genes and DNA. For this sample there are 250,000 to 300,000 distinct CDR3 sequences; around 15% appear just once. The ten most abundant clones make up about 23% of the sample. The source material was PBMCs or a T cell subset sorted from them (not recorded which). The receptors here all came from a man aged 18 to 29 who had mild COVID-19 (a few samples of this study predate the infection). The sample titles of this study are shuffled in the database, so cell type and time point are left out; the donor was told from shared clones.

This clonotype was recorded a few times. V usage is TRBV12-3 or TRBV12-4 and J usage is TRBJ2-1, with TRBD2 matching 7 bases. The V segment lost 6 bases and the J segment 8 bases; nucleotides outside the gene matches: 10. The CDR3 runs 14 residues. CDR3 residues: CASSPATSVDEQFF. In DNA, the CDR3 is TGTGCCAGCAGCCCCGCAACTAGCGTGGATGAGCAGTTCTTC.

This clonotype was counted only a few times. The J gene is TRBJ1-2, the V gene TRBV5-1, with D perhaps TRBD1 (5 bases). This CDR3 is 16 amino acids long. V was pared by 6 bases and J by 0 bases, with 18 bases between. CDR1 and CDR2 from the germline V gene are SGHRS and YFSETQ. The CDR3 loop reads CASTPGPGVPNYGYTF. CDR3 bases: TGCGCCAGCACCCCAGGGCCGGGCGTCCCTAACTATGGCTACACCTTC.

The chain carries TRBV11-2 and TRBJ1-1; 7 bases are a match to TRBD1. There are 13 residues in the CDR3. V lost 5 bases to trimming and J lost 4 bases; unmatched junction nucleotides: 4. The germline CDR1 and CDR2 sequences are SGHAT and FQNNGV. The CDR3 loop reads CASSQQGSTEAFF. CDR3 DNA: TGTGCCAGCAGCCAACAGGGGAGCACTGAAGCTTTCTTT.

The chain has TRBV5-1 and TRBJ2-1; no firm D call. Germline CDR1 and CDR2: SGHRS and YFSETQ. The V and J ends lost 0 bases and 6 bases respectively, with 16 bases between them. This CDR3 has 16 residues. This CDR3 is CASSLGPQSMGNEQFF. CDR3 nucleotides: TGCGCCAGCAGCTTGGGGCCTCAGAGCATGGGCAATGAGCAGTTCTTC.

This clonotype was observed a handful of times. DNA of the CDR3: TGTGCCAGCAGCCCAGGACAGGGGGCAAATTATGGCTACACCTTC. This sequence encodes CASSPGQGANYGYTF. The V call is TRBV4-2, the J call TRBJ1-2, with 11 nucleotides matching TRBD1. Per the germline V gene, CDR1 is LGHNA and CDR2 is YNFKEQ. V dropped 4 bases and J dropped 5; count of bases not matched to a gene: 6. This CDR3 region has 15 residues.